This TCR beta chain was observed in a study of CD8+CD57+ T cells in acquired aplastic anemia. Turning to the study itself: Sorted CD4+ and CD8+ cells gave an average of roughly 3 ug of DNA. Study-wide points: Patients did not significantly differ from controls in CD8+ Simpson's diversity.

For sequencing, patients were chosen who had shown expansion of CD8+CD57+ cells by flow cytometry. Diagnosis of severe acquired aplastic anemia applied to all patients. Patients had received no therapy at the time of blood sampling. The CDR3 covers 18 residues. Germline-derived CDR1 and CDR2 are SGHAT and FQNNGV. Trimming cost V 1 base and J 0 bases, with 16 bases left between them. TCR beta VDJ combinations and CDR3 sequences were profiled from genomic DNA. In TCRdb, the reads were re-called with MiXCR into one record per CDR3 protein. The top ten clones hold 0.7% to 1% of a sample with hundreds of thousands of distinct CDR3 sequences, around 33% of them seen once. Turning to this clonotype: The antigen is not known.

The chain recombines TRBV11-2 with TRBJ1-5; D gene uncertain. The receptor was isolated from a human donor with aplastic anemia. Material: sorted CD4+, CD8+, or CD8+CD57+ T cells (not recorded which) from PBMCs. The CDR3 region is CASSLGLGPGDSNQPQHF. CDR3 coding DNA: TGTGCCAGCAGCTTAGGGTTAGGCCCGGGAGATAGCAATCAGCCCCAGCATTTT. The whole variable domain, remainder taken from reference TRBV11-2 and TRBJ1-5, is EAGVAQSPRYKIIEKRQSVAFWCNPISGHATLYWYQQILGQGPKLLIQFQNNGVVDDSQLPKDRFSAERLKGVDSTLKIQPAKLEDSAVYLCASSLGLGPGDSNQPQHFGDGTRLSIL.